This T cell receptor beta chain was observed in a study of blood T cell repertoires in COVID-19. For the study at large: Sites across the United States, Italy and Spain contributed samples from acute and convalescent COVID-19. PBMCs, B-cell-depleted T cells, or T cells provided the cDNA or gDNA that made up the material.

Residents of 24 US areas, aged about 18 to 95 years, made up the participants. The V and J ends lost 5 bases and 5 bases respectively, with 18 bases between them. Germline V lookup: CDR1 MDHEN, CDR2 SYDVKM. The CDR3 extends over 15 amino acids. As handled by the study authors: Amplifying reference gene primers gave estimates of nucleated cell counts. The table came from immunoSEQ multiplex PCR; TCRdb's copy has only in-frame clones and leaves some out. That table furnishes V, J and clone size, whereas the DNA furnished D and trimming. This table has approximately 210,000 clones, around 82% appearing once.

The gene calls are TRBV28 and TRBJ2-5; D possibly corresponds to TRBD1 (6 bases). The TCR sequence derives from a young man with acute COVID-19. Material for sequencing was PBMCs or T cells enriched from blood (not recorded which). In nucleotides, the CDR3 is TGTGCCAGCAGTCTACCGGGCCAGGGGATGGAGACCCAGTACTTC. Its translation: CASSLPGQGMETQYF.